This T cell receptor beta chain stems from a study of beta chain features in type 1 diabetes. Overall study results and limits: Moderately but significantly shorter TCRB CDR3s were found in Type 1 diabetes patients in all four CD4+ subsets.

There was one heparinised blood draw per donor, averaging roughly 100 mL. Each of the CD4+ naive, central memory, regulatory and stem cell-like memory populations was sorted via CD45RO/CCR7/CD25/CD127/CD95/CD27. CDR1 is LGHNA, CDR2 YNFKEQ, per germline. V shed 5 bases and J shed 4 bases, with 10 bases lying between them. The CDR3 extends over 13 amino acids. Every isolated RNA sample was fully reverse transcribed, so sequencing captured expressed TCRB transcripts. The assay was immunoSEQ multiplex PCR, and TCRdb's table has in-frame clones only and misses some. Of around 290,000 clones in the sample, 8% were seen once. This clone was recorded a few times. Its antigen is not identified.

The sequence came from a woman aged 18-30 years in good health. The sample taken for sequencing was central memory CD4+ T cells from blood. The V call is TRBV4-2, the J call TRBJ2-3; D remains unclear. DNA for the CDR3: TGTGCCAGCAGCAGGCGGTTCGCAGATACGCAGTATTTT. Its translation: CASSRRFADTQYF.